The subject of this entry is one T cell receptor beta chain. Assay used: immunoSEQ multiplex PCR; TCRdb lists only in-frame clones, some missing. The data contain about 64,000 clones, roughly 80% of them seen just once; the ten biggest clones take up 0.88%. Single viable CD3+CD4+CD8-CD45RO+ cells were sorted as the memory CD4+ T cells. The sample is drawn from a study of memory CD4+ T cells and cytomegalovirus serostatus. CDR1 and CDR2 (germline): SGHRS, YFSETQ. CDR3 length: 12 residues. The V end was cut by 3 bases, the J end by 5 bases, with 8 bases between. Sequencing input: memory CD4+ T cells from blood. The V call is TRBV5-1, the J call TRBJ2-5; a possible D gene is TRBD2 (5 bases). This clonotype was sampled from an adult in good health and CMV-seronegative. CDR3 sequence reads: CASSSGSETQYF. The CDR3 DNA sequence: TGCGCCAGCAGCTCGGGGAGTGAGACCCAGTACTTC.